The 32 T cell receptor beta chains listed next were all sequenced from one sample in a study of CDR3 diversity in severe acne. In TCRdb, the PCR reads were re-called with MiXCR into one record per CDR3 protein. Among about 85,000 distinct CDR3 sequences listed, 45% to 50% were seen once. Material: blood. The receptors stem from a male donor in good health, serving as a control.

This clonotype was seen just once. This may stem from a read error, because a much larger clone lies one nucleotide away. The chain links TRBV5-1 to TRBJ2-2, with 12 bases aligning to TRBD2. This CDR3 contains 18 residues. Germline V gene data show CDR1 as SGHRS and CDR2 as YFSETQ. CDR3: CANSPTSGGHLYTGELFF. CDR3 nucleotides: TGCGCCAACAGCCCGACTAGCGGGGGCCATCTATACACCGGGGAGCTGTTTTTT.

The chain has TRBV10-2 and TRBJ1-6; possible D gene TRBD1, 6 bases. V was cut by 2 bases and J by 11 bases, with 10 bases left in between. Germline CDR1 WSHSY, CDR2 SAAADI. The CDR3 length is 13 residues. The CDR3 coding sequence is TGCGCCAGCAGTGAGACAGGGAGGACACCCCTCCACTTT. Translated: CASSETGRTPLHF.

Ten or more counts support this clonotype. V and J are TRBV10-3 and TRBJ1-4; D is uncertain. This CDR3 region has 13 residues. V was trimmed by 8 bases and J by 2 bases, leaving 9 bases between them. Germline CDR1 reads ENHRY; CDR2 reads SYGVKD. In DNA form, the CDR3 reads TGTGCCATCGCTGTGGGGACTAATGAAAAACTGTTTTTT. Encoded protein: CAIAVGTNEKLFF.

V and J are TRBV7-3 and TRBJ2-6; D might be TRBD2 (5 bases). Trimming removed 2 bases at V and 2 bases at J, with 7 bases between. CDR1 and CDR2 from the germline V gene are SGHTA and FQGTGA. The CDR3 is 15 amino acids. CDR3 coding DNA: TGTGCCAGCAGCTTATCCGGGGCTGGGGCCAACGTCCTGACTTTC. Its protein is CASSLSGAGANVLTF.

J is TRBJ1-2 and V is TRBV19; D not certain. The CDR3 is made up of 13 amino acids. Between the trimmed V and J ends, which lost 7 bases and 2 bases, there was a span of 11 bases. Germline V gives CDR1 LNHDA, CDR2 SQIVND (reference sequence). The CDR3 DNA is TGTGCCAGTAATCCGACAAGGAACTATGGCTACACCTTC. Protein product: CASNPTRNYGYTF.

This clonotype was counted at least ten times. The V and J genes are TRBV29-1 and TRBJ2-2; 12 bases are a match to TRBD2. The CDR3 extends over 14 amino acids. Trimming took 7 bases from V and 5 from J; bases not matched to a gene: 5. Germline-derived CDR1 and CDR2 are SQVTM and ANQGSEA. The CDR3 DNA reads TGCAGCGCTTGGGGGACTAGCGGGACCGGGGAGCTGTTTTTT. It translates to CSAWGTSGTGELFF.

The chain carries TRBV7-8 and TRBJ2-6; 8 nucleotides line up with TRBD1. The CDR3 sequence is 19 residues long. Germline CDR1 SGHVS, CDR2 FQNEAQ. The junction had 12 bases not matched to a gene; V was cut back by 5 bases and J by 0 bases. CDR3 DNA sequence: TGTGCCAGCAGCCCCCACCGCCAGGGGGCTTTCTCTGGGGCCAACGTCCTGACTTTC. Protein product: CASSPHRQGAFSGANVLTF. The full variable domain, its missing parts supplied by reference TRBV7-8 and TRBJ2-6, is GAGVSQSPRYKVAKRGQDVALRCDPISGHVSLFWYQQALGQGPEFLTYFQNEAQLDKSGLPSDRFFAERPEGSVSTLKIQRTQQEDSAVYLCASSPHRQGAFSGANVLTFGAGSRLTVL.

The rearrangement links TRBV25-1 to TRBJ1-5, with a weak D call TRBD1 (6 bases). Per the germline V gene, CDR1 is MGHDK and CDR2 is SYGVNS. This CDR3 is 13 amino acids long. V was cut by 5 bases and J by 2 bases, with 7 bases left in between. The CDR3 region is CASSRQGNQPQHF. In DNA form, the CDR3 reads TGTGCCAGCAGTAGACAGGGCAATCAGCCCCAGCATTTT.

The genes are TRBV29-1 and TRBJ2-1; TRBD2 aligns across 10 bases. Per germline, CDR1 SQVTM and CDR2 ANQGSEA. CDR3 size: 13 residues. Trimming removed 6 bases from V and 8 bases from J; junction bases left unmatched: 7. The CDR3, as DNA: TGCAGCGTCACTAGCGGGAAATTGGATGAGCAGTTCTTC. Its protein product is CSVTSGKLDEQFF.

The sample holds many counts of this clonotype. CDR3 coding DNA: TGCGCCAGCAGCCCTAGCGGGGGGGCCGGAGAGACCCAGTACTTC. It is translated as CASSPSGGAGETQYF. The chain couples TRBV5-1 to TRBJ2-5; 12 bases align to TRBD2. Germline CDR1 is SGHRS and CDR2 is YFSETQ. J lost 4 bases, V lost 4 bases, and 5 bases had no gene match. This CDR3 is 15 amino acids long.

This clonotype was detected a few times. The chain couples TRBV20-1 to TRBJ1-2; 9 bases align to TRBD1. The germline gives CDR1 DFQATT, CDR2 SNEGSKA (reference sequence). V lost 5 bases, J lost 6 bases, and 7 bases stayed unmatched. The CDR3 consists of 13 residues. The CDR3 nucleotides read TGCAGTGCTCAACAGGGGGCTGTAGATGGCTACACCTTC. Translating it yields CSAQQGAVDGYTF.

In its sample, this clonotype was seen many times. V usage is TRBV20-1 and J usage is TRBJ1-4, with D tentatively TRBD1 (5 bases). The V and J ends lost 1 base and 5 bases respectively, with 17 bases between them. Germline-derived CDR1 and CDR2 are DFQATT and SNEGSKA (reference sequence). This CDR3 is 16 amino acids long. In DNA, the CDR3 is TGCAGTGCTAGAGTTTCTGCCGGGACGAGGAATGAAAAACTGTTTTTT. Translated, it gives CSARVSAGTRNEKLFF.

The chain is built from TRBV10-3 and TRBJ1-2; unclear D gene. This CDR3 is 13 amino acids long. Germline values: CDR1 ENHRY, CDR2 SYGVKD. V was clipped by 6 bases and J by 2 bases, with 10 bases between them. CDR3: CAIRAAGNYGYTF. Written as DNA, the CDR3 is TGTGCCATCAGGGCCGCCGGGAACTATGGCTACACCTTC.

In its sample, this clonotype was seen many times. The chain uses TRBV5-6 and TRBJ2-7, with a possible D match to TRBD1 (6 bases). Trimming cost V 2 bases and J 5 bases, with 11 bases left between them. Germline CDR1 and CDR2: SGHDT and YYEEEE. This CDR3 comprises 13 residues. This CDR3 reads CASSFDRYHEQYF. CDR3 DNA: TGTGCCAGCAGCTTCGACAGGTATCACGAGCAGTACTTC.

The chain has TRBV5-1 and TRBJ2-7, with 8 bases fitting TRBD2. J gave up 2 bases and V 3 bases, and 7 bases lay outside the gene matches. Germline assignment: CDR1 SGHRS and CDR2 YFSETQ. This CDR3 is built from 15 residues. The CDR3 protein is CASSSLAGGPYEQYF. As DNA, the CDR3 is TGCGCCAGCAGCTCTCTAGCGGGTGGGCCCTACGAGCAGTACTTC.

CDR3 loop: CAISSGGGSADTQYF. The CDR3 DNA is TGTGCCATCAGTTCAGGGGGCGGGAGTGCAGATACGCAGTATTTT. The rearrangement uses TRBV10-3 and TRBJ2-3, with D maybe TRBD1 (8 bases). Trimming pared 5 bases from V and 4 bases from J, leaving 16 bases between. Germline CDR1 is ENHRY and CDR2 is SYGVKD. The CDR3 contains 15 residues.

A single count supports this clonotype. A much larger clone is a single base away; this may be a read error. V gene TRBV2 combines with J gene TRBJ1-1; D unclear. Germline CDR1 SNHLY, CDR2 FYNNEI. This CDR3 comprises 13 residues. Trimming took off 5 bases at V and 2 bases at J, with 9 bases between the two ends. The CDR3 here is CASSLDHNTEAFF. CDR3 nucleotide sequence: TGTGCCAGCAGTTTAGACCATAACACTGAAGCTTTCTTT.

The rearrangement joins TRBV7-3 to TRBJ2-7; 9 positions match TRBD1. Germline V gene lookup returns CDR1 SGHTA and CDR2 FQGTGA. The CDR3 covers 14 residues. Unmatched junction bases numbered 5, after V lost 2 bases and J lost 6 bases. CDR3 amino acids: CASSLPDRGVEQYF. The CDR3 DNA reads TGTGCCAGCAGCTTACCGGACAGGGGCGTCGAGCAGTACTTC.

V usage is TRBV20-1 and J usage is TRBJ2-1; 7 bases are a match to TRBD2. The CDR3 is made up of 13 amino acids. Germline assignment: CDR1 DFQATT and CDR2 SNEGSKA (reference sequence). DNA for the CDR3: TGCAGCGCCCAAGCGGGGCATGACAATGAGCAGTTCTTC. It translates to CSAQAGHDNEQFF.

The chain employs TRBV2 and TRBJ1-1; possible D gene TRBD1, 6 bases. Germline V CDR1 and CDR2: SNHLY, FYNNEI. V shed 6 bases and J shed 2 bases, with 10 bases lying between them. CDR3 length: 13 residues. The CDR3 reads CASRRQENTEAFF. Here the CDR3 DNA reads TGTGCCAGCAGGAGACAGGAAAACACTGAAGCTTTCTTT.

The chain couples TRBV9 to TRBJ2-7; 12 bases fit TRBD1. The CDR3 consists of 18 residues. The germline V gene encodes CDR1 SGDLS and CDR2 YYNGEE. Trimming removed 0 bases from V and 0 bases from J; junction bases left unmatched: 7. DNA for the CDR3: TGTGCCAGCAGCGTAGAGGGACAGGGGGCTACGAGCTCCTACGAGCAGTACTTC. As protein: CASSVEGQGATSSYEQYF.

This clonotype has at least ten counts. The chain joins TRBV27 to TRBJ1-2, with a possible D match to TRBD1 (5 bases). The CDR3 has 14 amino acids. The V end was cut by 3 bases, the J end by 8 bases, with 16 bases between. Looked up from germline, CDR1 is MNHEY and CDR2 is SMNVEV (reference sequence). CDR3 in DNA: TGTGCCAGCAGTTTTGCCGGGACCTCGGACGGCTACACCTTC. Protein product: CASSFAGTSDGYTF.

This clonotype has only one observation. This chain uses TRBV19 with TRBJ1-1; 8 positions agree with TRBD1. CDR1 is LNHDA, CDR2 SQIVND, per germline (reference sequence). The V segment lost 7 bases and the J segment 9 bases; nucleotides outside the gene matches: 16. There are 15 residues in the CDR3. The CDR3 region has the DNA TGTGCCAGTACCGACCTCAAGACAGGGGCGGGTAAAGCTTTCTTT. This encodes CASTDLKTGAGKAFF.

This clonotype was found once. The CDR3 does not end in the conserved phenylalanine or tryptophan, so this is likely a read error. The V and J genes are TRBV7-2 and TRBJ2-5; D gene unclear. Per the germline V gene, CDR1 is SGHTA and CDR2 is FQGNSA. The CDR3 is 13 residues long. CDR3: CASGLNGKETQYS. The CDR3, as DNA: TGTGCCAGCGGCTTGAACGGCAAGGAGACCCAGTACTCC.

This chain links TRBV9 with TRBJ2-5, with no clear D. V lost 2 bases, J lost 4 bases, and 9 bases lay in between. CDR1 and CDR2 from the germline V gene are SGDLS and YYNGEE. This CDR3 comprises 13 residues. In nucleotides, the CDR3 is TGTGCCAGCAGCGTTGACCTGCGAGAGACCCAGTACTTC. Translating gives CASSVDLRETQYF. Supplemented by reference TRBV9 and TRBJ2-5, the full variable domain reads DSGVTQTPKHLITATGQRVTLRCSPRSGDLSVYWYQQSLDQGLQFLIQYYNGEERAKGNILERFSAQQFPDLHSELNLSSLELGDSALYFCASSVDLRETQYFGPGTRLLVL.

The chain carries TRBV20-1 and TRBJ2-5, with 9 nucleotides matching TRBD1. Germline values: CDR1 DFQATT, CDR2 SNEGSKA (reference sequence). The trim removed 4 bases at V and 3 bases at J, leaving 3 bases unmatched. This CDR3 contains 13 residues. The CDR3 spells CSATRTGEETQYF. The CDR3 nucleotides are TGCAGTGCTACCCGGACAGGGGAAGAGACCCAGTACTTC.

The V call is TRBV18, the J call TRBJ1-1, with a weak D call TRBD1 (5 bases). In germline, CDR1 is KGHSH, CDR2 LQKENI. Trimming removed 0 bases at V and 11 bases at J, with 13 bases between. The CDR3 length is 13 residues. CDR3 residues: CASSPPGGIAAFF. CDR3 sequence (DNA): TGTGCCAGCTCACCACCGGGGGGGATAGCGGCTTTCTTT.

This clonotype was counted many times. The rearrangement uses TRBV3-1 and TRBJ2-2, with D tentatively TRBD1 or TRBD2 (6 bases each). CDR1 and CDR2 from the germline V gene are LGHDT and YNNKEL (reference sequence). CDR3 length equals 14 residues. V was pared by 5 bases and J by 6 bases, with 13 bases between. The CDR3 nucleotides read TGTGCCAGCAGCGCCTTAGGGGGGTCCGGGGAGCTGTTTTTT. Its translation: CASSALGGSGELFF.

A note on this clonotype: A read error is likely, as this CDR3 ends without the conserved phenylalanine or tryptophan. The genes are TRBV10-3 and TRBJ2-1; the match to TRBD1 covers 7 bases. Germline CDR1 and CDR2: ENHRY and SYGVKD. The CDR3 runs to 14 residues. The ends lost 3 bases at V and 1 base at J; junction bases unmatched: 0. The CDR3 is CAISEQGSYNEQFR. The CDR3 nucleotides read TGTGCCATCAGTGAACAGGGGTCCTACAATGAGCAGTTCAGA.

This clonotype showed up many times. V and J are TRBV12-5 and TRBJ1-2; no reliable D call. The CDR3 length is 16 residues. Germline V gene sequence: CDR1 LGHNT, CDR2 FRNRAP. V lost 0 bases and J lost 8, with 19 bases in between. The CDR3 is CASGLVLTRELEGYTF. In DNA, the CDR3 is TGTGCTAGTGGTTTGGTACTTACAAGGGAGTTGGAAGGCTACACCTTC.

The chain has TRBV19 and TRBJ1-5; D ambiguous. The germline V gene has CDR1 LNHDA and CDR2 SQIVND (reference sequence). The CDR3 is 13 amino acids. V lost 5 bases to trimming and J lost 4 bases, with 9 bases between them. The CDR3 loop is CASSVNLNQPQHF. The DNA for the CDR3 is TGTGCCAGTAGTGTGAACCTTAATCAGCCCCAGCATTTT.

The V gene is TRBV27, the J gene TRBJ2-1, with D possibly TRBD1 on 5 matching bases. Germline V gene lookup returns CDR1 MNHEY and CDR2 SMNVEV (reference sequence). The CDR3 totals 15 residues. Trimming stripped 4 bases from V and 2 bases from J, with 12 bases between. In DNA, the CDR3 is TGTGCCAGCAGTTCGGATACAGGTACCTACAATGAGCAGTTCTTC. Translating it yields CASSSDTGTYNEQFF.